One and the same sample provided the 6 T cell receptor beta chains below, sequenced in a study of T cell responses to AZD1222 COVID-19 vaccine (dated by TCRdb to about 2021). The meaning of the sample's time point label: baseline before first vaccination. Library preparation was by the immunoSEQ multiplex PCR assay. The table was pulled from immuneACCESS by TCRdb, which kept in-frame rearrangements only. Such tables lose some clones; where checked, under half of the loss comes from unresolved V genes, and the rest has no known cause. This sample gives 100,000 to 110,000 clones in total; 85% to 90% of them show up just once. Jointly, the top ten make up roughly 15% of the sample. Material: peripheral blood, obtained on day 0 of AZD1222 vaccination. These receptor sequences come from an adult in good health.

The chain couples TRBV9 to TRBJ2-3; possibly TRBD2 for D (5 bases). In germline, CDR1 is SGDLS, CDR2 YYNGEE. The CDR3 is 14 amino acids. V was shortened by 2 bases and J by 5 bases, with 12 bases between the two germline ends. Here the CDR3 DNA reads TGTGCCAGCAGCGTTGAGGGATTTCGAGATACGCAGTATTTT. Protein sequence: CASSVEGFRDTQYF.

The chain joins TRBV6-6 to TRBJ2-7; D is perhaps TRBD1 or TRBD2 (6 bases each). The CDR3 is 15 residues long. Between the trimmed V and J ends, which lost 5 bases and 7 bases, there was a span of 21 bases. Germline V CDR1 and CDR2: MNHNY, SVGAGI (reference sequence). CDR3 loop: CASSNPLGGGGEQYF. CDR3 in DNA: TGTGCCAGCAGTAACCCTTTAGGAGGGGGTGGGGAGCAGTACTTC.

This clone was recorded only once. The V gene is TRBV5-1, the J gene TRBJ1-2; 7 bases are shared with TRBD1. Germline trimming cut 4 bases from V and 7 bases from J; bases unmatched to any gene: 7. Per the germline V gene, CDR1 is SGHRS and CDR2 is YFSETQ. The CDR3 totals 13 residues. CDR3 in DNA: TGCGCCAGCAGCCCCGGACAGGTCTCTGGCTACACCTTC. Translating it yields CASSPGQVSGYTF.

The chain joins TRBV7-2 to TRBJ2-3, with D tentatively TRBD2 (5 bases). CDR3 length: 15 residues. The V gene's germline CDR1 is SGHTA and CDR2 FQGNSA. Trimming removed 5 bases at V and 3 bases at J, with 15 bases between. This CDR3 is CASSTRTPGTDTQYF. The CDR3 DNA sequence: TGTGCCAGCAGCACGCGGACCCCGGGAACAGATACGCAGTATTTT.

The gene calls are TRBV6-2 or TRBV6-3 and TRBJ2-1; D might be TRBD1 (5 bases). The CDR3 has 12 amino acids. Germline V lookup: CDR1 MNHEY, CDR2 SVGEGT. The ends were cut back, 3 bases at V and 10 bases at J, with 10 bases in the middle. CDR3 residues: CASSYLGQEQFF. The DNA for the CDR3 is TGTGCCAGCAGTTATTTGGGGCAAGAGCAGTTCTTC.

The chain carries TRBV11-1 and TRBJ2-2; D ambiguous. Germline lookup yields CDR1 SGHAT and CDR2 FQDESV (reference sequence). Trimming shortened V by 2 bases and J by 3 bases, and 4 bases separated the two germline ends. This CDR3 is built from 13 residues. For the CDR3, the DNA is TGTGCCAGCAGCTTAAAGTACACCGGGGAGCTGTTTTTT. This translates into CASSLKYTGELFF.